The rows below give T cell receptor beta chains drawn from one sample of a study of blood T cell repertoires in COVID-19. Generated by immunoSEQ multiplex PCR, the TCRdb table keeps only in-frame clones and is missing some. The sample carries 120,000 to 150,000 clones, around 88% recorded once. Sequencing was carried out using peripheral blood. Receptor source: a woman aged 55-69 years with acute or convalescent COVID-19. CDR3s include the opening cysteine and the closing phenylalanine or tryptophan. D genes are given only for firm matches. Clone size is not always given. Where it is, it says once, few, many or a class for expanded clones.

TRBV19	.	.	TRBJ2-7	CASSIGSDRTYEQYF	TGTGCCAGTAGTATTGGGTCTGACAGAACCTACGAGCAGTACTTC
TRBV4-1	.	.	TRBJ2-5	CASSHWGPGETQYF	TGCGCCAGCAGCCACTGGGGGCCGGGGGAGACCCAGTACTTC
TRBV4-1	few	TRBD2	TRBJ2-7	CASRQTWRGGNEQYF	TGCGCCAGCAGGCAGACCTGGCGGGGGGGCAACGAGCAGTACTTC
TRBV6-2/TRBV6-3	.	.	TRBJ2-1	CASSKSRVGSSYNEQFF	TGTGCCAGCAGCAAATCCAGGGTGGGTAGCTCCTACAATGAGCAGTTCTTC
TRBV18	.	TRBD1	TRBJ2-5	CASSPVDRGAKETQYF	TGTGCCAGCTCACCAGTAGACAGGGGAGCGAAAGAGACCCAGTACTTC
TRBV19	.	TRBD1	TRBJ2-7	CASSSGTEYEQYF	TGTGCCAGTAGTTCCGGGACAGAATACGAGCAGTACTTC
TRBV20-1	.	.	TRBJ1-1	CSATNSPGAFF	TGCAGTGCCACCAACTCTCCGGGGGCTTTCTTT
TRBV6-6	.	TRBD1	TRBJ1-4	CASSSARDRNEKLFF	TGTGCCAGCAGTTCGGCCCGGGACAGGAATGAAAAACTGTTTTTT
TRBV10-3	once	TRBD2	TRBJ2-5	CATSTDLAGGKETQYF	TGTGCCACCTCCACCGATCTAGCGGGGGGGAAAGAGACCCAGTACTTC
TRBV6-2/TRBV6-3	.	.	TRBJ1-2	CASSYRQDVYGYTF	TGTGCCAGCAGTTATAGACAGGACGTCTATGGCTACACCTTC
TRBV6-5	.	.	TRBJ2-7	CASSYAAGETYEQYF	TGTGCCAGCAGTTACGCGGCAGGGGAGACTTACGAGCAGTACTTC
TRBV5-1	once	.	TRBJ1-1	CASSEEMNTEAFF	TGCGCCAGCAGCGAGGAGATGAACACTGAAGCTTTCTTT
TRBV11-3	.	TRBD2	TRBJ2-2	CASSFERGGTGELFF	TGTGCCAGCAGCTTCGAGCGGGGGGGGACCGGGGAGCTGTTTTTT
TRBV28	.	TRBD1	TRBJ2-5	CASSFRTGGRETQYF	TGTGCCAGCAGTTTCCGTACAGGGGGAAGAGAGACCCAGTACTTC
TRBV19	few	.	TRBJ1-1	CASSDASYMNTEAFF	TGTGCCAGTAGTGATGCCAGTTACATGAACACTGAAGCTTTCTTT
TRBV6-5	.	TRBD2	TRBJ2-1	CASSNSGGAINEQFF	TGTGCCAGCAGCAATAGCGGGGGGGCAATCAATGAGCAGTTCTTC
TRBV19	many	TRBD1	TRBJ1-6	CASSTSMTGMGSPLHF	TGTGCCAGTAGTACTTCCATGACAGGGATGGGCTCACCCCTCCACTTT
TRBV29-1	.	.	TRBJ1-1	CSDTWGQGEAFF	TGCAGCGACACTTGGGGCCAGGGTGAAGCTTTCTTT
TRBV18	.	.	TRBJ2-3	CASSPSRPDTQYF	TGTGCCAGCTCACCTAGTCGTCCAGATACGCAGTATTTT
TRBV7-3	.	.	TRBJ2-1	CASSLPGGNNEQFF	TGTGCCAGCAGCCTCCCCGGGGGTAACAATGAGCAGTTCTTC
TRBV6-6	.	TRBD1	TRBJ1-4	CASSHLGQGAQSEKLFF	TGTGCCAGCAGTCACCTCGGACAGGGGGCGCAAAGTGAAAAACTGTTTTTT
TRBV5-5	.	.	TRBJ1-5	CASSLATAYSNQPQHF	TGTGCCAGCAGCTTGGCCACAGCATATAGCAATCAGCCCCAGCATTTT
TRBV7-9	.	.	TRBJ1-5	CASSLVRGYASSSDQPQHF	TGTGCCAGCAGCTTAGTAAGAGGCTATGCCTCTAGTAGCGATCAGCCCCAGCATTTT
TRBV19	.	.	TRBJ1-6	CASSTRTFYNSPLHF	TGTGCCAGTAGTACGCGGACTTTCTATAATTCACCCCTCCACTTT
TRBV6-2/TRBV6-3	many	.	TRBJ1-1	CASSNTGYPEAFF	TGTGCCAGCAGCAATACAGGGTATCCTGAAGCTTTCTTT
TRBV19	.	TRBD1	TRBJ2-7	CASSSLGTGASQQYF	TGTGCCAGTAGTTCCTTGGGGACAGGTGCCTCACAGCAGTACTTC
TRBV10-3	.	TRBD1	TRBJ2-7	CAISASGTGVPYEQYF	TGTGCCATCAGTGCGTCCGGGACAGGGGTTCCCTACGAGCAGTACTTC
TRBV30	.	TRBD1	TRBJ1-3	CAWSGGTAGNTIYF	TGTGCCTGGAGTGGCGGGACAGCTGGAAACACCATATATTTT
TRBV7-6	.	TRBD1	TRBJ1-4	CASSLMDRGRNEKLFF	TGTGCCAGCAGCTTAATGGACAGGGGGCGAAATGAAAAACTGTTTTTT
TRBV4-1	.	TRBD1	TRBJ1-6	CASSLYNRGTYNSPLHF	TGCGCCAGCAGCCTTTATAACAGGGGCACCTATAATTCACCCCTCCACTTT
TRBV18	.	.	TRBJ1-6	CASSAVRQDNSPLHF	TGTGCCAGCTCCGCCGTGAGACAGGATAATTCACCCCTCCACTTT
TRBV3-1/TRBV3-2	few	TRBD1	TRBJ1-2	CASSRGQGATYGYTF	TGTGCCAGCAGCCGGGGACAGGGGGCGACCTATGGCTACACCTTC
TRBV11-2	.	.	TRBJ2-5	CASSFHRETQYF	TGTGCCAGCAGCTTCCACAGGGAGACCCAGTACTTC
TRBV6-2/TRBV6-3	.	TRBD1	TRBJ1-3	CASRPPTGSPGNTIYF	TGTGCCAGCAGACCTCCGACAGGGTCCCCTGGAAACACCATATATTTT
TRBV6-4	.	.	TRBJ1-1	CASSRTVNTEAFF	TGTGCCAGCAGTCGGACAGTGAACACTGAAGCTTTCTTT
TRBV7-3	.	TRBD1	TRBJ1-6	CASSLAGTGESPLHF	TGTGCCAGCAGCTTAGCCGGGACAGGGGAATCACCCCTCCACTTT
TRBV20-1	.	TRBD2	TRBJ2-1	CSTSTGTRYFF	TGCAGTACATCTACCGGGACTAGGTACTTCTTC
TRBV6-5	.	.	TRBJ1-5	CASSYRRAVGNQPQHF	TGTGCCAGCAGTTACCGGAGGGCGGTTGGCAATCAGCCCCAGCATTTT
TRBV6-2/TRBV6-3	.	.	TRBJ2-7	CASSFDSFYEQYF	TGTGCCAGCAGTTTCGACAGCTTCTACGAGCAGTACTTC
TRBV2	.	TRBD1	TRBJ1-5	CASTRGLDQPQHF	TGTGCCAGCACCAGGGGGCTTGATCAGCCCCAGCATTTT
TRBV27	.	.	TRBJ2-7	CASRAGAPGKQYF	TGTGCCAGCAGGGCGGGGGCTCCGGGGAAGCAGTACTTC
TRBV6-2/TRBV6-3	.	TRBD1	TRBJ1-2	CASSRDRANYGYTF	TGTGCCAGCAGTCGGGACAGGGCTAACTATGGCTACACCTTC
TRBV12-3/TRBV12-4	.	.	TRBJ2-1	CASRLENEQFF	TGTGCCAGCAGACTAGAGAATGAGCAGTTCTTC
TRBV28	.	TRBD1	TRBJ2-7	CASTLTGQGYEQYF	TGTGCCAGCACCCTCACGGGACAGGGCTACGAGCAGTACTTC
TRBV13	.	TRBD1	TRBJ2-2	CASSWGQGVGRGELFF	TGTGCCAGCAGCTGGGGACAGGGGGTGGGTAGAGGGGAGCTGTTTTTT
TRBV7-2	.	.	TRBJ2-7	CASSLVTAKDEQYF	TGTGCCAGCAGCTTAGTGACAGCAAAGGACGAGCAGTACTTC
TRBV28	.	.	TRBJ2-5	CASTTGWGPETQYF	TGTGCCAGCACCACGGGGTGGGGGCCAGAGACCCAGTACTTC
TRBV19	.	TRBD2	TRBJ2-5	CASSDLAGGRETQYF	TGTGCCAGTAGTGATCTCGCGGGGGGGCGAGAGACCCAGTACTTC
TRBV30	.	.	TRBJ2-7	CAWSGQFTYEQYF	TGTGCCTGGAGTGGACAGTTTACCTACGAGCAGTACTTC
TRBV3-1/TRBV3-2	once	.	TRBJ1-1	CASSQDIGRNTEAFF	TGTGCCAGCAGCCAAGATATTGGCAGGAACACTGAAGCTTTCTTT
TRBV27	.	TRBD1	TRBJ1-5	CASSFRDRYQPQHF	TGTGCCAGCAGTTTCCGGGACAGGTATCAGCCCCAGCATTTT
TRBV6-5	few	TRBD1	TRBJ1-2	CASSDTGGARGYTF	TGTGCCAGCAGCGATACAGGGGGCGCGAGGGGCTACACCTTC
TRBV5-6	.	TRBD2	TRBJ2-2	CASSSAGGPGELFF	TGTGCCAGCAGCTCGGCGGGGGGCCCCGGGGAGCTGTTTTTT
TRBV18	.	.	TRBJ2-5	CASSADRFLGAETQYF	TGTGCCAGCTCGGCCGACAGGTTTTTGGGGGCAGAGACCCAGTACTTC
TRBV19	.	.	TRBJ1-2	CASSIDWEAGYTF	TGTGCCAGTAGTATAGACTGGGAGGCTGGCTACACCTTC